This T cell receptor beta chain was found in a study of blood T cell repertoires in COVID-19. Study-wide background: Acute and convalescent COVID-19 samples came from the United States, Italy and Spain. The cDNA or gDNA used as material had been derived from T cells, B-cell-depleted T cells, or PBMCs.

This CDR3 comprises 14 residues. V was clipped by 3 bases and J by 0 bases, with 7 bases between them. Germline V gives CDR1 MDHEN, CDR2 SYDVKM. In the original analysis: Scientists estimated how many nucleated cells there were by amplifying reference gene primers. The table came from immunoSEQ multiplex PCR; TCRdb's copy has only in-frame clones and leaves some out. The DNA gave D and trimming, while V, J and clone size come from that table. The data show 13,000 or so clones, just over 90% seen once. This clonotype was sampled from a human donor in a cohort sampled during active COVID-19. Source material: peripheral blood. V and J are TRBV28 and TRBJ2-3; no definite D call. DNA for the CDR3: TGTGCCAGCAGTTTTGAGCTCAGCACAGATACGCAGTATTTT. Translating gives CASSFELSTDTQYF.